This passage covers 4 T cell receptor beta chains from one sample sequenced in a study of blood T cell repertoires in COVID-19. This table comes from immunoSEQ multiplex PCR, and its TCRdb copy is limited to in-frame clones, with some not included. Of over 65,000 clones listed, about 81% are singletons. The specimen sequenced was peripheral blood. The receptors were gathered from a human donor in a cohort sampled during active COVID-19.

This clone was seen only a few times. The chain combines TRBV11-2 with TRBJ1-3, with D unresolved. Germline loops: CDR1 SGHAT, CDR2 FQNNGV. V lost 5 bases and J 2 bases, leaving 16 bases between the germline ends. The CDR3 runs to 16 residues. CDR3: CASSPTSGATGNTIYF. CDR3 DNA sequence: TGTGCCAGCAGCCCAACTTCGGGTGCTACTGGAAACACCATATATTTT.

The rearrangement joins TRBV5-1 to TRBJ2-7, with TRBD2 identical over 8 bases. Trimming removed 4 bases from V and 0 bases from J; junction bases left unmatched: 6. This CDR3 comprises 15 residues. Germline CDR1 is SGHRS and CDR2 is YFSETQ. CDR3 DNA sequence: TGCGCCAGCAGCCCCGCGAGCGGGAGCTCCTACGAGCAGTACTTC. Its protein product is CASSPASGSSYEQYF.

V gene TRBV5-4 combines with J gene TRBJ1-1, with a weak D call TRBD1 (6 bases). The V and J ends lost 4 bases and 0 bases respectively, with 13 bases between them. The germline V gene has CDR1 SGHNT and CDR2 YYREEE (reference sequence). The CDR3 covers 15 residues. The CDR3 sequence: CASSPTGKLNTEAFF. The CDR3, as DNA: TGTGCCAGCAGCCCCACAGGGAAGTTGAACACTGAAGCTTTCTTT.

This clone was seen a single time. The V call is TRBV15, the J call TRBJ1-2; 9 bases line up with TRBD1. Germline loops: CDR1 LNHNV, CDR2 YYDKDF (reference sequence). The CDR3 runs 15 residues. V dropped 5 bases and J dropped 3; count of bases not matched to a gene: 7. The CDR3 here is CATSPYRDRDYGYTF. The CDR3 bases are TGTGCCACCAGCCCGTACCGGGACAGGGACTATGGCTACACCTTC.